The present T cell receptor beta chain was sequenced within a study of T cells in Graves' hyperthyroidism and ophthalmopathy. Template material for amplifying TCR beta CDR3 regions consisted of RNA transcripts. HTBI primers were used for first-round RT-PCR of the TCR CDR3. One entry per CDR3 protein results from TCRdb running MiXCR on the multiplex PCR reads. The sample includes some 620,000 distinct CDR3 sequences, roughly 15% seen only once; the top ten take around 3.9%. This clonotype appeared many times. The CDR3 sequence is 15 residues long. V trimming: 7 bases; J trimming: 3 bases; junction bases outside the gene matches: 11. From germline, CDR1 is MDHEN and CDR2 SYDVKM.

The sequence derives from a woman between 25 and 40 years old with Graves' hyperthyroidism. The rearrangement uses TRBV28 and TRBJ2-7, with 8 bases that match TRBD1. The sequencing sample was made of blood. In nucleotides, the CDR3 is TGTGCCAGCACTCTCCCCGGACAGGGAGTCTACGAGCAGTACTTC. Protein product: CASTLPGQGVYEQYF.